This T cell receptor (beta chain) was captured by sequencing in a study of a mutant IDH1 vaccine in newly diagnosed glioma. On the study more broadly: In weeks 1, 3, 5, 7, 11, 15, 19 and 23, patients were immunized, eight times in all. Patients were started on vaccination 4-6 weeks after radiotherapy alone, or with temozolomide cycles. Patients previously underwent radiotherapy, temozolomide, or both, and most underwent both.

TCRdb's table, derived via immunoSEQ multiplex PCR, lists solely in-frame clones and lacks some. The sample lists about 82,000 clones; approximately 85% were seen once. As for time point: week 23, last vaccination. It was 300 ug of mutant IDH1 20-mer peptide that made up each vaccine dose, given with topical imiquimod. Study conclusions and caveats: Pseudoprogression appeared unlinked to shifts in leading peripheral T cell clonotypes.

This CDR3 spans 15 amino acids. The germline V gene has CDR1 SGHKS and CDR2 YYEKEE (reference sequence). Trimming removed 4 bases from V and 0 bases from J, with 11 bases in between. This clone was detected only a few times. Its antigen is as yet unknown. The source material was PBMCs, sampled from a glioma patient whose treatment included an IDH1 peptide vaccine. The sequence was obtained from a man aged 25-40 years with glioma. Some clones in this sample may be carry-over from other donors' samples. The chain has TRBV5-5 and TRBJ1-5; D perhaps matches TRBD1 (6 bases). The CDR3 nucleotides are TGTGCCAGCAGCGTATACAGGGATAGCAATCAGCCCCAGCATTTT. It translates to CASSVYRDSNQPQHF. Supplemented by reference TRBV5-5 and TRBJ1-5, the full variable domain reads DAGVTQSPTHLIKTRGQQVTLRCSPISGHKSVSWYQQVLGQGPQFIFQYYEKEERGRGNFPDRFSARQFPNYSSELNVNALLLGDSALYLCASSVYRDSNQPQHFGDGTRLSIL.